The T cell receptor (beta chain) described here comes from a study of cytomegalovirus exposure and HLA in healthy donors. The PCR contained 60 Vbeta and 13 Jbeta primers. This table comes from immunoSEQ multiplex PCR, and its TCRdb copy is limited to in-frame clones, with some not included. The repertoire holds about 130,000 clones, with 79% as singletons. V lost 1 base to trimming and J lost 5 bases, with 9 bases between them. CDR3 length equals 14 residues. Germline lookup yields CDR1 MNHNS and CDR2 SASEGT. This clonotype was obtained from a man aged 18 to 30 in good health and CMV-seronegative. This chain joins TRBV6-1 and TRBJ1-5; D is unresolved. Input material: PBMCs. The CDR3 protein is CASSEGRAHQPQHF. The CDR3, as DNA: TGTGCCAGCAGTGAAGGGAGGGCCCATCAGCCCCAGCATTTT.